Listed here are 16 T cell receptor beta chains from one sample, sequenced in a study of blood T cell repertoires in COVID-19. Libraries were prepared by immunoSEQ multiplex PCR; TCRdb keeps only in-frame clonotypes and omits some of them. The table has 230,000 or so clones, around 88% seen once. The specimen sequenced was PBMCs or T cells enriched from blood (not recorded which). These receptors were collected from a woman in her thirties or forties with acute COVID-19.

The chain joins TRBV24-1 to TRBJ2-5; maybe TRBD2 (6 bases). Germline lookup yields CDR1 KGHDR and CDR2 SFDVKD. V was pared by 3 bases and J by 5 bases, with 9 bases between. The CDR3 spans 13 residues. The CDR3 sequence is CATSDGGMETQYF. The CDR3, as DNA: TGTGCCACCAGTGATGGGGGGATGGAGACCCAGTACTTC.

This chain links TRBV24-1 with TRBJ2-5; the D gene is possibly TRBD1 (5 bases). The germline V gene encodes CDR1 KGHDR and CDR2 SFDVKD. V gave up 5 bases and J gave up 0 bases, with 12 bases separating them. The CDR3 length is 15 residues. The CDR3 DNA reads TGTGCCACCAGTGCCCTGGACACCAACCAAGAGACCCAGTACTTC. Amino acid sequence: CATSALDTNQETQYF.

V gene TRBV2 combines with J gene TRBJ1-2; D may be TRBD1 (5 bases). The length of the CDR3 is 14 residues. Trimming shortened V by 5 bases and J by 1 base, and 11 bases separated the two germline ends. CDR1 is SNHLY, CDR2 FYNNEI, per germline. The CDR3 DNA follows: TGTGCCAGCAGTCTTGGGCAGGGTAACTATGGCTACACCTTC. Amino acids: CASSLGQGNYGYTF.

The rearrangement uses TRBV18 and TRBJ2-7; 9 nucleotides line up with TRBD2. Germline-derived CDR1 and CDR2 are KGHSH and LQKENI. V was pared by 0 bases and J by 4 bases, with 10 bases of the junction left unmatched. The CDR3 consists of 17 residues. CDR3: CASSPPGLARSMYEQYF. The CDR3 bases are TGTGCCAGCTCACCACCGGGACTAGCCCGCTCCATGTACGAGCAGTACTTC.

The V call is TRBV24-1, the J call TRBJ2-3; D perhaps matches TRBD2 (5 bases). Per the germline V gene, CDR1 is KGHDR and CDR2 is SFDVKD. The CDR3 loop spans 15 amino acids. The V and J ends lost 2 bases and 6 bases respectively, with 14 bases between them. The DNA for the CDR3 is TGTGCCACCAGTGATTCTCGGACTCCCGGCGATACGCAGTATTTT. Its translation: CATSDSRTPGDTQYF.

This chain joins TRBV6-2 or TRBV6-3 and TRBJ2-3; 9 bases line up with TRBD2. The CDR3 loop spans 16 amino acids. CDR1 and CDR2 (germline): MNHEY, SVGEGT. Trimming at V came to 5 bases and at J to 4 bases, leaving 10 bases not matched to a gene. The CDR3 DNA sequence: TGTGCCAGCAGTGCCCTTAGCGGGAGTGCGGCAGATACGCAGTATTTT. This gives the protein CASSALSGSAADTQYF.

This chain links TRBV6-5 with TRBJ1-4; a weak D match, TRBD1 (6 bases). V was cut by 6 bases and J by 5 bases, with 13 bases left in between. This CDR3 has 14 amino acids. Germline V lookup: CDR1 MNHEY, CDR2 SVGAGI. The CDR3 sequence is CASRRSQGNEKLFF. In nucleotides, the CDR3 is TGTGCCAGCAGGAGGTCACAGGGAAATGAAAAACTGTTTTTT.

This clone has a handful of counts. The chain employs TRBV11-2 and TRBJ1-5, with D perhaps TRBD1 (5 bases). V was cut by 5 bases and J by 3 bases, with 8 bases left in between. The CDR3 consists of 13 residues. Germline CDR1 and CDR2: SGHAT and FQNNGV. CDR3 region: CASSAGLNQPQHF. The CDR3 DNA reads as TGTGCCAGCAGCGCGGGACTCAATCAGCCCCAGCATTTT.

This clone was seen a single time. CDR3 sequence reads: CASCYSGTSGDTQYF. In nucleotides, the CDR3 is TGCGCCAGCTGCTACTCCGGGACTAGTGGAGATACGCAGTATTTT. This sequence joins TRBV5-1 and TRBJ2-3; 8 nucleotides line up with TRBD2. CDR1 is SGHRS, CDR2 YFSETQ, per germline. This CDR3 spans 15 amino acids. The V and J ends lost 7 bases and 5 bases, in that order; junction bases with no gene match: 12. Together with reference TRBV5-1 and TRBJ2-3, the CDR3 gives the full variable domain: KAGVTQTPRYLIKTRGQQVTLSCSPISGHRSVSWYQQTPGQGLQFLFEYFSETQRNKGNFPGRFSGRQFSNSRSEMNVSTLELGDSALYLCASCYSGTSGDTQYFGPGTRLTVL.

The chain carries TRBV27 and TRBJ1-6; D gene ambiguous. This CDR3 is 13 amino acids long. Trimming stripped 7 bases from V and 5 bases from J, with 9 bases between. Germline V gene data show CDR1 as MNHEY and CDR2 as SMNVEV (reference sequence). CDR3 in amino acids: CASTLHNNSPLHF. CDR3 in DNA: TGTGCCAGCACTCTCCACAATAATTCACCCCTCCACTTT.

The genes are TRBV6-5 and TRBJ2-4, with a possible D match to TRBD2 (6 bases). V shed 8 bases and J shed 3 bases, with 17 bases lying between them. There are 15 residues in the CDR3. CDR1 and CDR2 (germline): MNHEY, SVGAGI. The CDR3 spells CASQGSGLGKNIQYF. For the CDR3, the DNA is TGTGCCAGCCAAGGGAGCGGGCTCGGCAAAAACATTCAGTACTTC.

V and J are TRBV11-2 and TRBJ2-7; D perhaps matches TRBD2 (6 bases). The CDR3 loop spans 12 amino acids. The germline CDR1 and CDR2 sequences are SGHAT and FQNNGV. The germline V and J ends were trimmed by 5 bases and 9 bases, with 14 bases remaining between them. The CDR3 reads CASSPDRRGQYV. The CDR3, as DNA: TGTGCCAGCAGCCCCGACCGGAGGGGGCAGTACGTC.

This clone was counted a single time. The chain carries TRBV7-9 and TRBJ2-3, with a weak D call TRBD2 (6 bases). This CDR3 spans 15 amino acids. The germline gives CDR1 SEHNR, CDR2 FQNEAQ (reference sequence). Between the trimmed V and J ends, which lost 7 bases and 3 bases, there was a span of 17 bases. CDR3 sequence: CASTPRGGQTDTQYF. As DNA, the CDR3 is TGTGCCAGCACCCCACGAGGAGGGCAGACAGATACGCAGTATTTT.

This chain joins TRBV7-2 and TRBJ1-3; D uncertain. CDR1 is SGHTA and CDR2 is FQGNSA in the germline V gene. The V gene lost 3 bases and the J gene lost 2 bases, with 14 bases spanning the gap. This CDR3 has 16 residues. The CDR3, as DNA: TGTGCCAGCAGCTTGAGCTCGAGAGCCCCTGGAAACACCATATATTTT. Protein product: CASSLSSRAPGNTIYF.

CDR3 DNA sequence: TGTGCCAGCAGCCTGGGGACTCCCGTTAATTCACCCCTCCACTTT. Protein product: CASSLGTPVNSPLHF. The genes are TRBV7-9 and TRBJ1-6, with D perhaps TRBD1 (5 bases). CDR1 and CDR2 from the germline V gene are SEHNR and FQNEAQ (reference sequence). The CDR3 is 15 residues long. V was pared by 5 bases and J by 6 bases, with 14 bases between.

The chain links TRBV4-1 to TRBJ2-5; 12 nucleotides line up with TRBD2. CDR1 MGHRA and CDR2 YSYEKL come from the germline V gene. V trimming: 0 bases; J trimming: 1 base; junction bases outside the gene matches: 9. The CDR3 totals 19 residues. CDR3 nucleotide sequence: TGCGCCAGCAGCCAAGATTACCTAGCGGGGGGGCCGGTCCAAGAGACCCAGTACTTC. Protein product: CASSQDYLAGGPVQETQYF.